Listed below are T cell receptor beta chains from one sample, sequenced in a study of T-cell memory formation after mild COVID-19. TCRdb reanalysed the 5' RACE reads using MiXCR and keeps one entry per CDR3 protein. The sample lists about 250,000 distinct CDR3 sequences, 15% occurring once. Sequencing used PBMCs or a T cell subset sorted from them (not recorded which). The receptors stem from an adult woman who had mild COVID-19 (a few samples of this study predate the infection). Cell type and time point are not known. The conserved cysteine and the conserved F or W are not part of the CDR3 here.

J gene	V gene	CDR3 protein
TRBJ2-3	TRBV18	ASSEGSADTQY
TRBJ2-7	TRBV5-1	ASRSGGSGEQY
TRBJ1-1	TRBV2	ASSEFLGQGTEAF
TRBJ2-7	TRBV4-2	ASSQGVRDRDHEQY
TRBJ1-5	TRBV20-1	SARDREGQPQH
TRBJ1-2	TRBV9	ASSADGPYGYT
TRBJ2-1	TRBV29-1	SVERSVNEQF
TRBJ1-4	TRBV24-1	ATSDRDRGTVNEKLF
TRBJ2-2	TRBV7-9	ASSIGPPNTGELF
TRBJ2-1	TRBV24-1	ATSDLPGLSYNEQF
TRBJ1-2	TRBV7-2	ASSLEINTNYGYT
TRBJ2-2	TRBV9	ASSVAQTGNTGELF
TRBJ2-5	TRBV7-2	ASSLGRRGETQY
TRBJ1-3	TRBV6-5	ASSPDRVANTIY
TRBJ2-5	TRBV10-3	AIRGSPGETQY
TRBJ2-6	TRBV25-1	ASSEQGLSGANVLT
TRBJ1-1	TRBV12-3/TRBV12-4	ASSPRDKVGPEAF
TRBJ2-7	TRBV2	ASSELPFRAYEQY
TRBJ2-6	TRBV20-1	SAGTVTSGANVLT
TRBJ2-1	TRBV6-1	ATARLANEQF
TRBJ1-2	TRBV4-3	ASSQKAYGNPVHYGYT
TRBJ2-3	TRBV13	ASSLSASGRNTDTQY
TRBJ1-4	TRBV7-6	ASSLAEVKNEKLF
TRBJ1-1	TRBV5-1	ASSSGKANTEAF
TRBJ1-5	TRBV2	ASSDAQYSNQPQH
TRBJ2-7	TRBV20-1	SASHTSVRGVEQY
TRBJ2-6	TRBV5-1	ASSLEESSGANVLT
TRBJ2-1	TRBV5-6	ASSTGGSYEQF